Detailed here is one T cell receptor beta chain. The data were taken from a study of blood T cell repertoires in COVID-19. Turning to the study itself: The origin of the acute and convalescent COVID-19 samples was the United States, Italy and Spain. PBMCs, B-cell-depleted T cells, or T cells provided the cDNA or gDNA that made up the material.

The CDR3 has 16 amino acids. After removal of 4 bases from V and 4 bases from J, the junction contained 4 bases not matched to a gene. The germline CDR1 and CDR2 sequences are SGHRS and YFSETQ. Study processing details: Cell counts per sample came from amplifying reference gene primers. The protocol was immunoSEQ multiplex PCR, while the TCRdb copy is restricted to in-frame clones and leaves out a portion. That table is the source of V, J and clone size, and D and trimming were worked out from the DNA. The data contain 200,000 or so clones, roughly 80% of them singletons. The TCR originated in a woman in her twenties or thirties who had recovered from COVID-19. The sample comprised peripheral blood. The genes are TRBV5-1 and TRBJ2-1; 14 positions match TRBD2. CDR3 amino acids: CASSGGLAGEYNEQFF. The CDR3 bases are TGCGCCAGCAGCGGGGGACTAGCGGGAGAGTACAATGAGCAGTTCTTC.